Described below is a single TCR beta chain sequence and its context. Its antigen is as yet unknown. Separate cDNA molecules each had unique molecular identifiers attached to them. TCRdb independently ran MiXCR on the 5' RACE reads; one entry per CDR3 protein. The sample lists roughly 47,000 distinct CDR3 sequences, around 23% occurring once. This sample is drawn from a study of early T cells in non-severe SARS-CoV-2 infection. The wider study: Sequenced material consisted of bulk RNA (from unsorted whole blood), and chains were unpaired.

General study points: Matches to VDJdb favored anti-spike CD8 responses and missed private and CD4 specificities.

V lost 0 bases and J 9 bases, leaving 11 bases between the germline ends. CDR3 size: 13 residues. Germline V gene sequence: CDR1 SGHAT, CDR2 FQNNGV. Sample: whole blood, taken at baseline. The gene calls are TRBV11-2 and TRBJ1-1; no reliable D call. The receptor was isolated from an adult who was a healthcare worker with PCR-confirmed SARS-CoV-2 infection or an uninfected control (not recorded which). The CDR3 DNA sequence: TGTGCCAGCAGCTTAGATGAACAGTCGAAAGCTTTCTTT. Translation gives CASSLDEQSKAFF.